This entry lists 24 T cell receptor gamma chains sequenced from one sample in a study of γδ T cells in repeated Plasmodium falciparum infection (dated by TCRdb to the early 2020s). For bulk TCR repertoire analysis, Vgamma9/Vdelta2+ and Vdelta2-negative gammadelta T cell populations were isolated by flow sorting from peripheral blood mononuclear cells. Library generation was performed with multiplex PCR. The reads were generated on an Illumina MiSeq. Identical DNA sequences were merged into single rows after TCRdb reprocessed the public reads with CATT. The sample table contains 25,000 to 35,000 gamma-chain clones; only one count was recorded for almost 1.5% of them. The ten largest make up roughly 19% of the sample. The sequenced material came from gamma-delta T cells from blood. The receptors were gathered from a pool of human donors (malaria-infected and uninfected, not separated).

This clone was detected many times. A read error likely explains why the TCRdb protein, taken from a much larger clone, differs from this DNA's translation at residue 4; the protein shown is translated from the DNA. The chain recombines TRGV9 with TRGJP. This CDR3 comprises 18 residues. Per germline, CDR1 GITISATS and CDR2 ISYDGTV (reference sequence). CDR3 DNA sequence: TGTGCCTTGAGGGAGGTGCAAGCCGAAGAGTTGGGCAAAAAAATCAAGGTATTT. Translation gives CALREVQAEELGKKIKVF.

In its sample, this clone was seen many times. The translation of this DNA and the TCRdb protein of a much larger clone differ at residue 3, probably owing to a read error; the protein shown here is translated from the DNA. This chain uses TRGV2 with TRGJ1 or TRGJ2. The CDR3 consists of 13 residues. Germline loops: CDR1 EGSNGY, CDR2 YDSYNSKV. Written as DNA, the CDR3 is TGTGCCCCCTGGGACGGGACCAGGGGCCAGTTGTTCTTT. Translated: CAPWDGTRGQLFF.

This clone was observed a few times. The amino acid sequence in TCRdb belongs to a much larger clone and departs from this DNA's translation at residue 3, likely a sequencing read error; the sequence shown is translated from the DNA. The chain is built from TRGV8 and TRGJ1 or TRGJ2. Germline matching of the DNA provided the J gene here, since TCRdb leaves it blank. The CDR3 totals 13 residues. Germline V gene sequence: CDR1 VENAVY, CDR2 YDSYNSRV. The CDR3 bases are TGTGCCCCCTGGGATCTTCGGCACGGTAAGAAACTCTTT. Translated: CAPWDLRHGKKLF.

There are many counts of this clone. The chain joins TRGV2 to TRGJP1. This CDR3 region has 15 residues. Losses at the gene ends were 3 bases for V and 0 bases for J; bases not matched to a gene: 4. Germline V CDR1 and CDR2: EGSNGY, YDSYNSKV. CDR3 nucleotide sequence: TGTGCCACCTGGGACCAATATACCACTGGTTGGTTCAAGATATTT. It is translated as CATWDQYTTGWFKIF.

There are a few counts of this clone. TCRdb's entry gives the protein of a much larger clone, which mismatches this DNA's translation at residue 12, likely from a read error; the protein reported here is translated from the DNA. The J gene is TRGJP, the V gene TRGV9. The J gene comes from matching the DNA to germline here; TCRdb lacks it. The CDR3 is 24 residues long. The junction had 25 bases not matched to a gene; V was cut back by 4 bases and J by 1 base. Germline CDR1 reads GITISATS; CDR2 reads ISYDGTV (reference sequence). CDR3 nucleotides: TGTGCCTTGTGGGATGTAGCTCGCAAGCTTTCAAAGGACGGGCAAGAGTTGGGCAAAAAAATCAAGGTATTT. This codes for CALWDVARKLSKDGQELGKKIKVF.

This clone was seen at least ten times. The V call is TRGV9, the J call TRGJ1 or TRGJ2. The ends lost 4 bases at V and 7 bases at J; junction bases unmatched: 4. In germline, CDR1 is GITISATS, CDR2 ISYDGTV (reference sequence). The CDR3 length is 11 residues. The CDR3 bases are TGTGCCTTGTGGGATCACTATAAGAAACTCTTT. Protein product: CALWDHYKKLF.

A note on this clone: The protein TCRdb gives is from a much larger clone and does not agree with this DNA's translation at residue 7, likely a read error; the protein shown here comes from the DNA. The chain couples TRGV2 to TRGJ1 or TRGJ2. TCRdb records no J gene; here it was assigned by comparing the DNA to germline. CDR1 is EGSNGY and CDR2 is YDSYNSKV in the germline V gene. This CDR3 is 10 amino acids long. Trimming took 2 bases from V and 12 from J; bases not matched to a gene: 4. The DNA of the CDR3 is TGTGCCACCTGGGACGTTAGGAAACTCTTT. Amino acid sequence: CATWDVRKLF.

This clone was detected many times. This is likely an artifact of a read error, given a far larger clone one base away. Distinct nucleotide sequences in the sample also encode this CDR3. The chain has TRGV2 and TRGJ1 or TRGJ2. Germline-derived CDR1 and CDR2 are EGSNGY and YDSYNSKV. The CDR3 runs to 16 residues. The CDR3 region is CATWDGILPNYYKKLF. The DNA for the CDR3 is TGTGCTACCTGGGACGGAATCCTTCCGAATTATTATAAGAAACTCTTT.

Details on this clone: TCRdb's entry gives the protein of a much larger clone, which mismatches this DNA's translation at residue 5, likely from a read error; the protein reported here is translated from the DNA. The chain uses TRGV4 and TRGJ1 or TRGJ2. In germline, CDR1 is EGSTGY, CDR2 YDSYTSSV. The CDR3 contains 14 residues. The V gene end was trimmed by 6 bases and the J gene end by 0 bases; junction bases not matched to a gene: 8. The CDR3 is CATWNVPNYYKKLF. The DNA of the CDR3 is TGTGCCACCTGGAATGTCCCGAATTATTATAAGAAACTCTTT.

As to this clone: The DNA is omitted, as the CDR3 cannot be located on it reliably, and the CDR3 follows TCRdb's listing. No J gene was called, and the V gene is TRGV9. The CDR3 numbers 20 amino acids, ends counted. Germline V lookup: CDR1 GITISATS, CDR2 ISYDGTV (reference sequence). The chain's CDR3 is CALWVTSKALRNALAVEQHF.

With respect to this clone: The translation of this DNA and the TCRdb protein of a much larger clone differ at residue 4, probably owing to a read error; the protein shown here is translated from the DNA. This chain uses TRGV9 with TRGJ1 or TRGJ2. The J gene, absent from TCRdb, was called here by matching the DNA to germline. Germline values: CDR1 GITISATS, CDR2 ISYDGTV (reference sequence). The CDR3 spans 13 residues. The DNA of the CDR3 is TGTGCCTTGCGGGAGGTGCTGTTTTATAAGAAACTCTTT. Its translation: CALREVLFYKKLF.

This clone came up a few times. The TCRdb protein, from a much larger clone, departs from this DNA's translation at residue 11, likely by read error; the protein shown derives from the DNA. The J segment was not called; the V segment is TRGV9. Germline V gene sequence: CDR1 GITISATS, CDR2 ISYDGTV (reference sequence). This CDR3 region has 14 residues. CDR3 loop: CALWELLNYYNKLF. CDR3 nucleotide sequence: TGTGCCTTGTGGGAGCTTTTGAATTATTATAATAAACTCTTT.

The table lists this clone with many counts. Given a much more abundant clone one base away, this may be a read error. The chain links TRGV3 to TRGJ1 or TRGJ2. V shed 0 bases and J 11 bases; nucleotides not matched to a gene: 4. The CDR3 is made up of 11 amino acids. Germline-derived CDR1 and CDR2 are VTNTFY and YDVSTARD (reference sequence). The CDR3 loop is CATWDRREKLF. The CDR3 bases are TGTGCCACCTGGGACAGGCGTGAGAAACTCTTT.

This clone appeared a few times. The protein recorded in TCRdb matches a much larger clone and deviates from this DNA's translation at residue 13, suggesting a read error; the protein here is obtained by translating the DNA. CDR3 amino acids: CALWEEPPQELGEKIKVF. The CDR3 DNA reads as TGTGCCTTGTGGGAGGAGCCGCCCCAGGAGTTGGGCGAAAAAATCAAGGTATTT. The chain joins TRGV9 to TRGJP. In the absence of a J gene in TCRdb, the DNA was matched to germline to assign it here. The CDR3 contains 18 residues. Germline values: CDR1 GITISATS, CDR2 ISYDGTV (reference sequence).

Comments on this clone: TCRdb's listed protein matches a much larger clone and diverges from this DNA's translation at residue 11, likely through a read error; the protein shown comes from the DNA. Additional DNA sequences in this sample encode the identical CDR3. This chain's CDR3 is CATWDRPLKPRGIVRHKKLF. For the CDR3, the DNA is TGTGCCACCTGGGACAGGCCATTAAAACCAAGGGGGATAGTTCGCCATAAGAAACTCTTT. The J gene is TRGJ1 or TRGJ2, the V gene TRGV3. The J gene comes from matching the DNA to germline here; TCRdb lacks it. The J segment lost 8 bases and the V segment lost 0 bases, leaving 28 bases of the junction unmatched. CDR3 size: 20 residues. Germline loops: CDR1 VTNTFY, CDR2 YDVSTARD (reference sequence).

With regard to this clone: TCRdb's protein, taken from a much larger clone, differs from this DNA's translation at residue 3, likely owing to a read error; the protein displayed comes from the DNA. The rearrangement uses TRGV9 and TRGJP. The J gene was missing in TCRdb and was found by matching the end of the DNA to germline. Germline V CDR1 and CDR2: GITISATS, ISYDGTV (reference sequence). This CDR3 is built from 17 residues. The CDR3 loop reads CASWDDVMELGKKIKVF. The CDR3 nucleotides read TGTGCCTCGTGGGACGATGTGATGGAGTTGGGCAAAAAAATCAAGGTATTT.

This clone was observed a few times. This likely reflects a read error, since a far larger clone is one base away. The V gene call reads TRGV9; no J gene was called. The CDR3 runs to 11 residues. From germline, CDR1 is GITISATS and CDR2 ISYDGTV (reference sequence). The CDR3 sequence is CALWETGKKLF. DNA for the CDR3: TGTGCCTTGTGGGAGACTGGTAAGAAGCTCTTT.

This clone was counted many times. The limits of the CDR3 on the DNA are not certain, so only TCRdb's listed CDR3 is given. The J gene went uncalled, whereas the V gene is TRGV5. With termini counted, the CDR3 has 33 amino acids. Germline CDR1 VINAFY, CDR2 YDVSNSKD. The CDR3 reads CATWDRLGIIIRNSLAVEQHWLSQVSIGRIQHF.

As regards this clone: A far larger clone is a single base away, which makes a read error likely. The sample contains more than one DNA sequence encoding this CDR3. V usage is TRGV9 and J usage is TRGJ1 or TRGJ2. The J gene was missing in TCRdb and was found by matching the end of the DNA to germline. Germline lookup yields CDR1 GITISATS and CDR2 ISYDGTV (reference sequence). Trimming cost V 2 bases and J 8 bases; bases outside gene matches: 9. The CDR3 sequence is 13 residues long. The CDR3 spells CALWEDYWDKKLF. CDR3 nucleotide sequence: TGTGCCTTGTGGGAGGACTATTGGGATAAGAAACTCTTT.

This clone was recorded at least ten times. The protein in TCRdb stems from a much larger clone and differs at residue 7 from this DNA's translation, likely a read error; here the protein is translated from the DNA. The J gene went uncalled, whereas the V gene is TRGV9. The germline V gene encodes CDR1 GITISATS and CDR2 ISYDGTV (reference sequence). The CDR3 spans 9 residues. In DNA, the CDR3 is TGTGCCTTGGAACGGGAGGAACTCTTT. Its protein is CALEREELF.

Comment on this clone: A far larger clone is one nucleotide away, so this likely arose from a read error. The sample has other DNA sequences that encode this CDR3 too. V usage is TRGV3 and J usage is TRGJ1 or TRGJ2. CDR1 and CDR2 from the germline V gene are VTNTFY and YDVSTARD (reference sequence). The CDR3 has 11 residues. CDR3 sequence: CATWDRPAKLF. The CDR3 nucleotides read TGTGCCACATGGGACAGGCCGGCGAAACTCTTT.

This clone came up a few times. One base separates it from a far larger clone, so it is likely a read error. The same CDR3 can be traced to other DNA sequences in this sample. No J gene was called, and the V gene is TRGV9. The CDR3 spans 11 residues. CDR1 GITISATS and CDR2 ISYDGTV come from the germline V gene (reference sequence). The CDR3 DNA reads as TGTGCCTTGTGGACTTATTATAAGAAGCTCTTT. The encoded protein is CALWTYYKKLF.

In the case of this clone: Given a far larger clone just one base away, this is likely a sequencing read error. The chain recombines TRGV5 with TRGJ1 or TRGJ2. The CDR3 consists of 13 residues. Germline values: CDR1 VINAFY, CDR2 YDVSNSKD. CDR3 amino acids: CATWDRHHYKKLF. In nucleotides, the CDR3 is TGTGCCACCTGGGACAGGCACCATTATAAGAAGCTCTTT.

In its sample, this clone was seen many times. This DNA translates differently at residue 10 from the TCRdb protein, which is that of a much larger clone; a read error is likely, and the protein shown is the DNA's own translation. The CDR3 coding sequence is TGTGCCTTGGCACCCAATTATTATAAGGAACTCTTT. Protein: CALAPNYYKELF. The chain employs TRGV9 and TRGJ1 or TRGJ2. CDR3 size: 12 residues. Per the germline V gene, CDR1 is GITISATS and CDR2 is ISYDGTV (reference sequence).